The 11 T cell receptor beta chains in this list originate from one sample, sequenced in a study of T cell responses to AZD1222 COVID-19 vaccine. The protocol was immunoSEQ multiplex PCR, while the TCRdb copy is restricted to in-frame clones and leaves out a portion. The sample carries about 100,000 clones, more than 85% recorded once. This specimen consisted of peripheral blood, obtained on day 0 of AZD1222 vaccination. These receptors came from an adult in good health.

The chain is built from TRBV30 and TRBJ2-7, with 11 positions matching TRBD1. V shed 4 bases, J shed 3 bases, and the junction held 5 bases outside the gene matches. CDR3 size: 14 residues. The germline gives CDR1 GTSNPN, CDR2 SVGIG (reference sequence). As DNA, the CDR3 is TGTGCCTGGATCGGGACAGGGGGGAACTACGAGCAGTACTTC. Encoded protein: CAWIGTGGNYEQYF.

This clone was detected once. CDR3 sequence: CAWSEWELLTDTQYF. CDR3 DNA sequence: TGTGCCTGGAGTGAGTGGGAGCTCCTAACAGATACGCAGTATTTT. The genes are TRBV30 and TRBJ2-3, with TRBD2 as a possible D gene (5 bases). This CDR3 has 15 residues. Germline CDR1 GTSNPN, CDR2 SVGIG (reference sequence). The germline V and J ends were trimmed by 1 base and 3 bases, with 14 bases remaining between them. The whole variable domain, filled in from reference TRBV30 and TRBJ2-3, reads SQTIHQWPATLVQPVGSPLSLECTVEGTSNPNLYWYRQAAGRGLQLLFYSVGIGQISSEVPQNLSASRPQDRQFILSSKKLLLSDSGFYLCAWSEWELLTDTQYFGPGTRLTVL.

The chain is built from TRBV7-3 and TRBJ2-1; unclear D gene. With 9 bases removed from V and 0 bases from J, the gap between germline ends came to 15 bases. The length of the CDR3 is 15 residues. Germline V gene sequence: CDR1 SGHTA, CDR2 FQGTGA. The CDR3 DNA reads TGTGCCAGTTCTCAGATTCAAAGCTCCTACAATGAGCAGTTCTTC. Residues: CASSQIQSSYNEQFF. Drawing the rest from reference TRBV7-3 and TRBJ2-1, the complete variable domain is GAGVSQTPSNKVTEKGKYVELRCDPISGHTALYWYRQSLGQGPEFLIYFQGTGAADDSGLPNDRFFAVRPEGSVSTLKIQRTERGDSAVYLCASSQIQSSYNEQFFGPGTRLTVL.

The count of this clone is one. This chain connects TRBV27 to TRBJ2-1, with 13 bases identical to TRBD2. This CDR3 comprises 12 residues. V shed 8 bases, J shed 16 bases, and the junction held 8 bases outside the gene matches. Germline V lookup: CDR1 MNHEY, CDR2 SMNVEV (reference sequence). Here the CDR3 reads CASEGGLAGVFF. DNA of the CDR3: TGTGCCAGCGAAGGAGGACTAGCGGGAGTTTTCTTC.

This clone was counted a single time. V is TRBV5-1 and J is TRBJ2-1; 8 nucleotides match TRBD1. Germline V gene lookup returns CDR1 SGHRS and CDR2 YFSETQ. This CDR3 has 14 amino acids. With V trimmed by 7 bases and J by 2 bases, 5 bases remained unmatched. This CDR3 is CASAGTGTYNEQFF. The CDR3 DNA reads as TGCGCCAGCGCCGGGACAGGAACCTACAATGAGCAGTTCTTC.

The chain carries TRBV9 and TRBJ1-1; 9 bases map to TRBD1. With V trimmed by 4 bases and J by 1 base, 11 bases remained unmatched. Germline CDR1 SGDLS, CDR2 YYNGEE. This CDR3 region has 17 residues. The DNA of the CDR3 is TGTGCCAGCAGCCCGTATCTTATGGGACAGGGGAACACTGAAGCTTTCTTT. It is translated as CASSPYLMGQGNTEAFF.

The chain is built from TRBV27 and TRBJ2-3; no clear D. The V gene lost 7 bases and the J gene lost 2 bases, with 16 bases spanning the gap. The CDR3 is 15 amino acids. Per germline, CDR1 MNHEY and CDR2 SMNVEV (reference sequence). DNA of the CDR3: TGTGCCAGCAATTCCGCCCTCGATAACACAGATACGCAGTATTTT. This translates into CASNSALDNTDTQYF.

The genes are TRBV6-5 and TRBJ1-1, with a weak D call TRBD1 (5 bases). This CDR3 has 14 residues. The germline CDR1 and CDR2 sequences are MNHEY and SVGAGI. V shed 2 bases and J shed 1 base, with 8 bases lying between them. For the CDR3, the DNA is TGTGCCAGCAGTTACAGGGGCTGGAACACTGAAGCTTTCTTT. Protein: CASSYRGWNTEAFF.

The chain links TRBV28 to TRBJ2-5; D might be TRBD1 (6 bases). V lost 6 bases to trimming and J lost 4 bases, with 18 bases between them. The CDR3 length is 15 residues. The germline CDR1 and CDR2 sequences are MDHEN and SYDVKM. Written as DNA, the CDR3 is TGTGCCAGCAGGATACTAGGGGGTCCGGGAGAGACCCAGTACTTC. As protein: CASRILGGPGETQYF.

The CDR3 DNA sequence: TGTGCCAGCAGTGACGGGAATCAGCCCCAGCATTTT. Protein sequence: CASSDGNQPQHF. V and J are TRBV28 and TRBJ1-5; D is uncertain. V was trimmed by 5 bases and J by 4 bases, leaving 6 bases between them. CDR3 length equals 12 residues. The germline V gene encodes CDR1 MDHEN and CDR2 SYDVKM.

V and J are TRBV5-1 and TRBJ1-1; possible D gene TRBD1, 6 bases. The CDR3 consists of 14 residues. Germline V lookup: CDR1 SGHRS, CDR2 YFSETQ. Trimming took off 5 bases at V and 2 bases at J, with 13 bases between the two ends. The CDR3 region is CASSEDSRNTEAFF. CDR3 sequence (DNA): TGCGCCAGCAGTGAGGACAGCCGAAACACTGAAGCTTTCTTT.